The clone carrying this T cell receptor beta chain was counted only a few times. Its cognate antigen is unknown. The data originate from a study of T-cell memory formation after mild COVID-19. Study summary: Among the donors, TCR clusters were largely specific to each donor. Study outcomes and limitations: Contracting clones, day 15 to 85, had balanced CD4/CD8, and later expanders favored CD4+.

Germline V gene lookup returns CDR1 SGHRS and CDR2 YFSETQ. This CDR3 comprises 14 residues. The V gene end was trimmed by 4 bases and the J gene end by 7 bases; junction bases not matched to a gene: 8. The authors produced TCR alpha and TCR beta cDNA libraries with sample barcodes and UMIs by 5'RACE using constant-segment primers. TCRdb itself ran the 5' RACE reads through MiXCR, one entry per CDR3 protein. The sample holds roughly 310,000 distinct CDR3 sequences, approximately 16% seen once. Specimen: PBMCs or a T cell subset sorted from them (not recorded which). This TCR was recovered from a man aged 18 to 29 who had mild COVID-19 (a few samples of this study predate the infection). Cell type and time point are not known. The chain links TRBV5-1 to TRBJ2-7; TRBD1 agrees at 10 bases. The DNA of the CDR3 is TGCGCCAGCAGCCGGGGGACAGGGGCTGGGGAGCAGTACGTC. Protein: CASSRGTGAGEQYV.